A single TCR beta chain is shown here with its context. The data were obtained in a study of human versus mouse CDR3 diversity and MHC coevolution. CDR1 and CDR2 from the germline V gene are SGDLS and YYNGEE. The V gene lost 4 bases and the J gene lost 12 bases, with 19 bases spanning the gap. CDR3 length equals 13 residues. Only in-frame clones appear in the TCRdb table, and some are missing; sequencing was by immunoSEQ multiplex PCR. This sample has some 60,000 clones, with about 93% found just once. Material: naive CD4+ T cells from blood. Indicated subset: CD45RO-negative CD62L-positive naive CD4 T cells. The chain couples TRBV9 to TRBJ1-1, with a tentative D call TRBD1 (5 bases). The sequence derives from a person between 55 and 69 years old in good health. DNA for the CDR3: TGTGCCAGCAGCCAAAGCCGGGGGGGGGATTCTTTCTTT. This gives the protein CASSQSRGGDSFF.